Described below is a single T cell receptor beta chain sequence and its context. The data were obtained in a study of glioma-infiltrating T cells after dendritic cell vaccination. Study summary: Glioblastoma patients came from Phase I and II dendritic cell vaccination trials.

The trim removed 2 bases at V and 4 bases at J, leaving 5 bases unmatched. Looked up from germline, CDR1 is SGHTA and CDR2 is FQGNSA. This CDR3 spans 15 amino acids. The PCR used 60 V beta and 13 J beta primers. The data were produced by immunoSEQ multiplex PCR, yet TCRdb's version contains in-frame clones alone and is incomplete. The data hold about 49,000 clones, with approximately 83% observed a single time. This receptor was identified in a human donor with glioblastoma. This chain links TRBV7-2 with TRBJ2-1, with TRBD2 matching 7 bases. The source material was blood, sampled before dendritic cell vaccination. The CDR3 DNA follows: TGTGCCAGCAGCTTAACCCAGGGAGGGTACAATGAGCAGTTCTTC. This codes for CASSLTQGGYNEQFF.